Described below is a single T cell receptor beta chain sequence and its context. No antigen is known for it. CDR1 is SGHAT, CDR2 FQNNGV, per germline. CDR3 size: 17 residues. Trimming removed 2 bases from V and 0 bases from J, with 14 bases in between. These data originate in a study of blood T cells in healthy people across ages. Study outcomes and limitations: Strongly correlated with naive T cell percentage was TCR beta diversity. Long-lived and aged donors differed, with more naive CD4+ cells and higher diversity in the long-lived.

Using a J-beta primer mix together with a sample-barcoded 5' primer, a second PCR was run for about 7 to 12 cycles. TCRdb re-analysed the 5' RACE reads in MiXCR, keeping a single row per CDR3 protein. Of roughly 730,000 distinct CDR3 sequences in the sample, approximately 60% are singletons; the top ten hold 25% to 30%. This receptor was obtained from a man between 35 and 55 years old in good health. The rearrangement uses TRBV11-2 and TRBJ2-4; possibly TRBD1 or TRBD2 for D (5 bases each). Sequencing input: blood. CDR3 loop: CASSLRGVKIAKNIQYF. The CDR3 DNA follows: TGTGCCAGCAGCTTAAGGGGAGTAAAAATAGCCAAAAACATTCAGTACTTC.